The next 30 T cell receptor beta chains were all read from a single sample in a study of blood T cell repertoires in COVID-19. Some clones are missing from TCRdb's copy, which holds only in-frame ones; the method was immunoSEQ multiplex PCR. The sample comprises 210,000 or so clones, approximately 80% of which are singletons, and about 1.7% rests with the top ten. The sample consisted of PBMCs or T cells enriched from blood (not recorded which). The receptors shown here come from a man in his 60s who had recovered from COVID-19.

This clone was detected many times. The V gene is TRBV7-9, the J gene TRBJ1-1; TRBD1 might be the D (5 bases). V shed 2 bases and J shed 1 base, with 8 bases lying between them. Per germline, CDR1 SEHNR and CDR2 FQNEAQ (reference sequence). The CDR3 runs to 14 residues. CDR3: CASSLQGSNTEAFF. The DNA for the CDR3 is TGTGCCAGCAGCTTACAGGGCTCGAACACTGAAGCTTTCTTT.

This sequence joins TRBV27 and TRBJ1-2; TRBD1 is a possible D gene (6 bases). The CDR3 contains 15 residues. Trimming took 7 bases from V and 6 from J, leaving 21 bases between them. Per germline, CDR1 MNHEY and CDR2 SMNVEV (reference sequence). The CDR3 is CASTDRQGDQDGYTF. DNA of the CDR3: TGTGCCAGCACCGACAGGCAGGGCGATCAGGATGGCTACACCTTC.

The rearrangement links TRBV5-1 to TRBJ2-5; D perhaps matches TRBD1 (5 bases). This CDR3 has 13 amino acids. V lost 3 bases, J lost 4 bases, and 10 bases lay in between. Germline lookup yields CDR1 SGHRS and CDR2 YFSETQ. CDR3 in amino acids: CASSSDSGETQYF. Written as DNA, the CDR3 is TGCGCCAGCAGCTCCGACAGTGGAGAGACCCAGTACTTC. Variable domain in full (rest from reference TRBV5-1 and TRBJ2-5): KAGVTQTPRYLIKTRGQQVTLSCSPISGHRSVSWYQQTPGQGLQFLFEYFSETQRNKGNFPGRFSGRQFSNSRSEMNVSTLELGDSALYLCASSSDSGETQYFGPGTRLLVL.

V gene TRBV5-1 combines with J gene TRBJ1-3; 7 bases are a match to TRBD1. J was trimmed by 2 bases and V by 4 bases; bases with no gene match: 6. Germline V lookup: CDR1 SGHRS, CDR2 YFSETQ. The CDR3 covers 15 residues. The CDR3 is CASSPTQGTGNTIYF. CDR3 bases: TGCGCCAGCAGCCCGACACAGGGGACTGGAAACACCATATATTTT.

The chain joins TRBV24-1 to TRBJ2-2; D is ambiguous. CDR3 length: 15 amino acids. Germline V lookup: CDR1 KGHDR, CDR2 SFDVKD. The germline V and J ends were trimmed by 4 bases and 1 base, with 9 bases remaining between them. This chain's CDR3 is CATSDPRQNTGELFF. The DNA for the CDR3 is TGTGCCACCAGTGACCCAAGACAGAACACCGGGGAGCTGTTTTTT.

The V and J genes are TRBV6-1 and TRBJ1-4; D remains unclear. This CDR3 contains 15 residues. Trimming removed 2 bases from V and 0 bases from J, with 7 bases in between. CDR1 is MNHNS, CDR2 SASEGT, per germline. The CDR3 spells CASSELRATNEKLFF. The CDR3 nucleotides read TGTGCCAGCAGTGAATTGAGGGCAACTAATGAAAAACTGTTTTTT.

This chain joins TRBV9 and TRBJ2-1; D may be TRBD1 (5 bases). The CDR3 runs 11 residues. Germline V gene data show CDR1 as SGDLS and CDR2 as YYNGEE. Deletions cut 3 bases from V and 12 bases from J, with 10 bases between. CDR3 sequence (DNA): TGTGCCAGCAGCGATGACAGACCGCAGTTCTTC. Protein: CASSDDRPQFF.

V usage is TRBV11-2 and J usage is TRBJ1-1, with D hard to call. Trimming removed 5 bases from V and 2 bases from J, with 12 bases in between. There are 14 residues in the CDR3. Looked up from germline, CDR1 is SGHAT and CDR2 is FQNNGV. As DNA, the CDR3 is TGTGCCAGCAGCACGTCCCAGCGAAACACTGAAGCTTTCTTT. This codes for CASSTSQRNTEAFF. The complete variable domain, with remaining parts taken from reference TRBV11-2 and TRBJ1-1, reads EAGVAQSPRYKIIEKRQSVAFWCNPISGHATLYWYQQILGQGPKLLIQFQNNGVVDDSQLPKDRFSAERLKGVDSTLKIQPAKLEDSAVYLCASSTSQRNTEAFFGQGTRLTVV.

This rearrangement joins TRBV7-9 to TRBJ2-3; TRBD2 might be the D (6 bases). The CDR3 covers 14 residues. Germline V gene sequence: CDR1 SEHNR, CDR2 FQNEAQ (reference sequence). The ends were cut back, 2 bases at V and 4 bases at J, with 10 bases in the middle. CDR3 in amino acids: CASSLRGTADTQYF. CDR3 nucleotide sequence: TGTGCCAGCAGCTTACGGGGGACTGCAGATACGCAGTATTTT.

The genes are TRBV3-1 (or the pseudogene TRBV3-2) and TRBJ2-5, with 12 nucleotides matching TRBD2. J gave up 2 bases and V 4 bases, and 5 bases lay outside the gene matches. The CDR3 totals 16 residues. Germline V lookup: CDR1 LGHDT, CDR2 YNNKEL (reference sequence). As DNA, the CDR3 is TGTGCCAGCAGCCCCTCCCTAGCGGGGGGGCAAGAGACCCAGTACTTC. Protein product: CASSPSLAGGQETQYF.

This chain links TRBV3-1 (or the pseudogene TRBV3-2) with TRBJ1-4; the match to TRBD1 covers 8 bases. Germline CDR1 and CDR2: LGHDT and YNNKEL (reference sequence). V shed 5 bases, J shed 8 bases, and the junction held 19 bases outside the gene matches. The CDR3 covers 18 residues. The chain's CDR3 is CASSDLPGRTGRREKLFF. DNA of the CDR3: TGTGCCAGCAGCGACCTCCCCGGGAGGACAGGGCGGAGGGAAAAACTGTTTTTT.

This clone showed up many times. This chain uses TRBV7-2 with TRBJ2-3; 10 bases are shared with TRBD2. This CDR3 is 16 amino acids long. The germline CDR1 and CDR2 sequences are SGHTA and FQGNSA. V lost 4 bases, J lost 4 bases, and 8 bases stayed unmatched. The CDR3 protein is CASSYQAGGPSDTQYF. The CDR3 region has the DNA TGTGCCAGCAGCTACCAAGCGGGGGGGCCTTCAGATACGCAGTATTTT.

V gene TRBV6-2 or TRBV6-3 combines with J gene TRBJ2-1; 9 positions agree with TRBD2. Germline assignment: CDR1 MNHEY and CDR2 SVGEGT. With 2 bases clipped from V and 5 bases from J, the junction kept 4 bases outside the gene matches. This CDR3 spans 15 amino acids. The CDR3 DNA reads TGTGCCAGCAGTTACAGAGCGGGGGGCCACAATGAGCAGTTCTTC. It is translated as CASSYRAGGHNEQFF.

This clone was seen a single time. This chain links TRBV19 with TRBJ2-7; 7 bases line up with TRBD1. This CDR3 contains 16 residues. CDR1 LNHDA and CDR2 SQIVND come from the germline V gene (reference sequence). The ends lost 5 bases at V and 3 bases at J; junction bases unmatched: 13. The CDR3 bases are TGTGCCAGTAGTCTCCGGGACAGCTCTTCGGGCTACGAGCAGTACTTC. Its translation: CASSLRDSSSGYEQYF.

This clone was detected once. The chain joins TRBV15 to TRBJ1-4, with 7 bases fitting TRBD1. The V segment lost 4 bases and the J segment 6 bases; nucleotides outside the gene matches: 8. Germline CDR1 is LNHNV and CDR2 is YYDKDF (reference sequence). CDR3 length: 15 amino acids. CDR3 bases: TGTGCCACCAGCATAATGGACAGGTTCGATGAAAAACTGTTTTTT. As protein: CATSIMDRFDEKLFF.

The chain uses TRBV3-1 (or the pseudogene TRBV3-2) and TRBJ2-7, with a possible D match to TRBD1 (6 bases). The CDR3 totals 15 residues. Per the germline V gene, CDR1 is LGHDT and CDR2 is YNNKEL (reference sequence). Trimming removed 4 bases at V and 2 bases at J, with 15 bases between. CDR3 protein: CASSPGHTSAYEQYF. The DNA of the CDR3 is TGTGCCAGCAGCCCGGGACATACGAGCGCCTACGAGCAGTACTTC.

The genes are TRBV28 and TRBJ1-4; possible D gene TRBD1, 5 bases. This CDR3 has 15 amino acids. In germline, CDR1 is MDHEN, CDR2 SYDVKM. V was pared by 1 base and J by 6 bases, with 12 bases between. DNA for the CDR3: TGTGCCAGCAGTTTATTGGGAGGGGAGGATGAAAAACTGTTTTTT. Translating gives CASSLLGGEDEKLFF.

The J gene is TRBJ1-1, the V gene TRBV25-1; the match to TRBD1 covers 8 bases. CDR1 is MGHDK, CDR2 SYGVNS, per germline. Losses at the gene ends were 3 bases for V and 4 bases for J; bases not matched to a gene: 7. CDR3 size: 15 residues. CDR3 sequence (DNA): TGTGCCAGCAGTGACGCAGGGGGCTCGGGCACTGAAGCTTTCTTT. Residues: CASSDAGGSGTEAFF.

The CDR3 DNA is TGTGCCAGCAGCCAAGACGCGAGAGCTAACTATGGCTACACCTTC. Its protein product is CASSQDARANYGYTF. The chain uses TRBV3-1 (or the pseudogene TRBV3-2) and TRBJ1-2; no clear D gene. Germline values: CDR1 LGHDT, CDR2 YNNKEL (reference sequence). The ends were cut back, 0 bases at V and 0 bases at J, with 8 bases in the middle. The CDR3 is 15 residues long.

This sequence joins TRBV7-3 and TRBJ2-1; 7 nucleotides agree with TRBD1. The trim removed 5 bases at V and 3 bases at J, leaving 7 bases unmatched. The CDR3 length is 15 residues. Germline CDR1 reads SGHTA; CDR2 reads FQGTGA. CDR3 bases: TGTGCCAGCAGCCCACAGGGGAGCGACTACAATGAGCAGTTCTTC. Translation: CASSPQGSDYNEQFF. Complete variable domain (other parts from reference TRBV7-3 and TRBJ2-1): GAGVSQTPSNKVTEKGKYVELRCDPISGHTALYWYRQSLGQGPEFLIYFQGTGAADDSGLPNDRFFAVRPEGSVSTLKIQRTERGDSAVYLCASSPQGSDYNEQFFGPGTRLTVL.

V usage is TRBV27 and J usage is TRBJ1-2; D is unresolved. Germline-derived CDR1 and CDR2 are MNHEY and SMNVEV (reference sequence). Trimming removed 6 bases at V and 4 bases at J, with 15 bases between. The CDR3 spans 14 residues. CDR3: CASRISRTTYGYTF. Here the CDR3 DNA reads TGTGCCAGCAGGATTAGTCGAACTACCTATGGCTACACCTTC.

Remarks on this clone: The same CDR3 arises from other DNA sequences in this sample as well. The chain combines TRBV18 with TRBJ1-2, with D perhaps TRBD1 (6 bases). This CDR3 has 13 amino acids. Per the germline V gene, CDR1 is KGHSH and CDR2 is LQKENI. Trimming shortened V by 2 bases and J by 3 bases, and 7 bases separated the two germline ends. In DNA, the CDR3 is TGTGCCAGCTCACCATCAGGGGACTATGGCTACACCTTC. Translation gives CASSPSGDYGYTF.

V usage is TRBV29-1 and J usage is TRBJ2-5, with unresolved D. The CDR3 runs to 11 residues. The germline V gene has CDR1 SQVTM and CDR2 ANQGSEA. Deletions cut 3 bases from V and 1 base from J, with 3 bases between. The DNA for the CDR3 is TGCAGCGTTGACAGCCAAGAGACCCAGTACTTC. It specifies CSVDSQETQYF.

This clone turned up a few times. The chain couples TRBV19 to TRBJ1-6; weak D call: TRBD1 (6 bases). Germline lookup yields CDR1 LNHDA and CDR2 SQIVND (reference sequence). V lost 7 bases and J lost 10, with 17 bases in between. The CDR3 covers 14 residues. In DNA, the CDR3 is TGTGCCAGTAAGAACAGGGACCGGGGATCACCCCTCCACTTT. Protein: CASKNRDRGSPLHF.

The chain recombines TRBV13 with TRBJ1-1; the D gene is possibly TRBD1 (6 bases). The germline gives CDR1 PRHDT, CDR2 FYEKMQ (reference sequence). CDR3 length: 14 residues. The germline V and J ends were trimmed by 5 bases and 1 base, with 11 bases remaining between them. In DNA, the CDR3 is TGTGCCAGCAGCCCACGACAGGCGAACACTGAAGCTTTCTTT. It specifies CASSPRQANTEAFF.

The V call is TRBV19, the J call TRBJ1-5, with a possible D match to TRBD1 (6 bases). V shed 3 bases and J shed 3 bases, with 9 bases lying between them. The CDR3 has 14 residues. Germline CDR1 and CDR2: LNHDA and SQIVND (reference sequence). This CDR3 reads CASSIYRDNQPQHF. The CDR3 region has the DNA TGTGCCAGTAGTATTTACAGGGACAATCAGCCCCAGCATTTT.

The V gene is TRBV4-2, the J gene TRBJ1-5; 11 bases are a match to TRBD1. The CDR3 loop spans 21 amino acids. The germline CDR1 and CDR2 sequences are LGHNA and YNFKEQ. J gave up 1 base and V 1 base, and 15 bases lay outside the gene matches. Here the CDR3 reads CASSQVSPGTGGGASNQPQHF. The CDR3 DNA reads TGTGCCAGCAGCCAAGTGAGCCCCGGGACAGGGGGTGGCGCGAGCAATCAGCCCCAGCATTTT.

The chain carries TRBV15 and TRBJ1-2; 8 bases line up with TRBD1. Per germline, CDR1 LNHNV and CDR2 YYDKDF (reference sequence). Trimming removed 0 bases from V and 7 bases from J; junction bases left unmatched: 7. The CDR3 runs to 15 residues. DNA for the CDR3: TGTGCCACCAGCAGAGATGTGTCAGGGGGCCTTGGCTACACCTTC. Translating it yields CATSRDVSGGLGYTF. The full variable domain, in which reference TRBV15 and TRBJ1-2 provide the parts outside the CDR3, is DAMVIQNPRYQVTQFGKPVTLSCSQTLNHNVMYWYQQKSSQAPKLLFHYYDKDFNNEADTPDNFQSRRPNTSFCFLDIRSPGLGDTAMYLCATSRDVSGGLGYTFGSGTRLTVV.

The chain has TRBV3-1 (or the pseudogene TRBV3-2) and TRBJ2-3, with 8 bases that match TRBD2. This CDR3 has 16 residues. Germline loops: CDR1 LGHDT, CDR2 YNNKEL (reference sequence). V dropped 3 bases and J dropped 2; count of bases not matched to a gene: 7. The CDR3 is CASSQPGTRTTDTQYF. The DNA of the CDR3 is TGTGCCAGCAGCCAGCCCGGGACTAGGACCACAGATACGCAGTATTTT.

A few counts support this clone. The chain uses TRBV7-2 and TRBJ1-4; D may be TRBD1 (5 bases). The V gene's germline CDR1 is SGHTA and CDR2 FQGNSA. The CDR3 totals 16 residues. Trimming left V 1 base short and J 2 bases short, with 11 bases between. This CDR3 is CASSLERQLTNEKLFF. Written as DNA, the CDR3 is TGTGCCAGCAGCTTAGAGCGACAGCTGACTAATGAAAAACTGTTTTTT.